This paragraph covers one TCR beta chain sequence. V lost 4 bases to trimming and J lost 1 base, with 8 bases between them. The CDR3 has 14 residues. The germline CDR1 and CDR2 sequences are MNHEY and SVGEGT. In the original workflow: Estimates of nucleated cell counts were drawn from the amplification of reference gene primers. Generated by immunoSEQ multiplex PCR, the TCRdb table keeps only in-frame clones and is missing some. That table is the source of V, J and clone size, and D and trimming were worked out from the DNA. Seen here are around 250,000 clones, approximately 80% observed once, and the top ten hold around 2%. This sample was taken from a study of blood T cell repertoires in COVID-19. As for the study in general: The United States, Italy and Spain supplied acute and convalescent COVID-19 samples. Sample material is recorded as cDNA or gDNA derived from T cells, B-cell-depleted T cells, or PBMCs.

This rearrangement joins TRBV6-2 or TRBV6-3 to TRBJ1-5; TRBD1 might be the D (5 bases). The receptor was derived from a man aged 25 to 40 who had recovered from COVID-19. Source material: peripheral blood. This chain's CDR3 is CASSSGGSNQPQHF. The CDR3 nucleotides read TGTGCCAGCAGTTCCGGGGGGAGCAATCAGCCCCAGCATTTT.